A single sample gave rise to the 6 T cell receptor beta chains below, sequenced in a study of Ad26.COV2.S vaccination and SARS-CoV-2 variants. Indicated treatment: approximately 18 received Ad26.COV2.S at low or high dose, single or two shots; a few received placebo; per-sample allocation not given. On day 63 after the first injection, vaccine and placebo recipients gave samples. Some clones are missing from TCRdb's copy, which holds only in-frame ones; the method was immunoSEQ multiplex PCR. Of hundreds of thousands of clones in the sample, 88% were seen once. The source was peripheral blood, collected in a trial of Ad26.COV2.S vaccine versus placebo. Every receptor here comes from a person between 18 and 65 years old who received the Ad26.COV2.S COVID-19 vaccine or a placebo.

V is TRBV5-1 and J is TRBJ2-5; perhaps D is TRBD1 or TRBD2 (5 bases each). Germline lookup yields CDR1 SGHRS and CDR2 YFSETQ. Trimming removed 4 bases at V and 5 bases at J, with 15 bases between. This CDR3 is built from 14 residues. CDR3 DNA sequence: TGCGCCAGCAGCCTGGGACCTACGCAGGAGACCCAGTACTTC. Translation: CASSLGPTQETQYF.

The chain recombines TRBV25-1 with TRBJ2-5; D possibly corresponds to TRBD2 (5 bases). The CDR3 runs to 14 residues. V was shortened by 4 bases and J by 4 bases, with 13 bases between the two germline ends. Germline-derived CDR1 and CDR2 are MGHDK and SYGVNS. CDR3 sequence (DNA): TGTGCCAGCAGTGCATATACTAGTAGAGAGACCCAGTACTTC. It codes for CASSAYTSRETQYF.

V and J are TRBV4-2 and TRBJ1-1, with a possible D match to TRBD1 (5 bases). Germline-derived CDR1 and CDR2 are LGHNA and YNFKEQ. The CDR3 sequence is 18 residues long. V lost 1 base and J 4 bases, leaving 22 bases between the germline ends. The CDR3 sequence: CASSQGEGRTIEGTEAFF. The CDR3 region has the DNA TGTGCCAGCAGCCAAGGGGAGGGGAGAACGATTGAGGGCACTGAAGCTTTCTTT.

The V call is TRBV19, the J call TRBJ1-2, with 7 bases fitting TRBD1. Germline V gene lookup returns CDR1 LNHDA and CDR2 SQIVND (reference sequence). The CDR3 runs 15 residues. Losses at the gene ends were 8 bases for V and 5 bases for J; bases not matched to a gene: 14. In DNA, the CDR3 is TGTGCCAGTTACTCCGCCGGGACAGAAGAATATGGCTACACCTTC. This sequence encodes CASYSAGTEEYGYTF.

The chain carries TRBV28 and TRBJ2-5; D ambiguous. The CDR3 covers 14 residues. Trimming cost V 9 bases and J 2 bases, with 16 bases left between them. The germline gives CDR1 MDHEN, CDR2 SYDVKM. The CDR3 loop is CASKLPGRQETQYF. DNA of the CDR3: TGTGCCAGTAAACTACCCGGCCGGCAAGAGACCCAGTACTTC.

The chain recombines TRBV9 with TRBJ1-4, with D possibly matching TRBD1 (6 bases). This CDR3 has 16 residues. Between the trimmed V and J ends, which lost 0 bases and 8 bases, there was a span of 17 bases. The germline V gene has CDR1 SGDLS and CDR2 YYNGEE. The CDR3 DNA is TGTGCCAGCAGCGTAGATGCGGACAGCGGAGTAGAAAAACTGTTTTTT. It codes for CASSVDADSGVEKLFF.